These T cell receptor beta chains were read from a single sample in a study of shared clonotypes between healthy human individuals. Some clones are missing from TCRdb's copy, which holds only in-frame ones; the method was immunoSEQ multiplex PCR. The table includes about 1.5 million clones, about 98% detected once. The sample was naive CD4+ T cells sorted from blood. Receptor source: a man aged 25-45 years in good health. CDR3s include the opening cysteine and the closing phenylalanine or tryptophan. A D gene is named only where the DNA matches it firmly. Expanded clones get a size class; other rows say once, few or many, or leave the size out.

NA,TRBJ1-1,NA,TRBV30,CAYGPVGAFF,TGTGCCTACGGACCGGTAGGCGCTTTCTTT
NA,TRBJ1-3,NA,TRBV7-9,CASSLAKPSGNPGNTIYF,TGTGCCAGCAGCTTAGCGAAACCCTCAGGGAACCCTGGAAACACCATATATTTT
TRBD1,TRBJ1-2,NA,TRBV7-2,CASSLDGQGYHGYTF,TGTGCCAGCAGCTTAGACGGACAGGGTTACCATGGCTACACCTTC
NA,TRBJ2-1,NA,TRBV5-6,CASSSVVMPKMFF,TGTGCCAGCAGCTCTGTCGTCATGCCTAAGATGTTCTTC
TRBD1,TRBJ2-5,NA,TRBV5-5,CASSVDRDETQYF,TGTGCCAGCAGCGTGGACAGGGATGAGACCCAGTACTTC
NA,TRBJ1-3,NA,TRBV5-4,CASSLEPTVTGNTIYF,TGTGCCAGCAGCTTGGAGCCGACGGTTACTGGAAACACCATATATTTT
TRBD1,TRBJ1-1,NA,TRBV7-8,CASSRGPNRGRRNTEAFF,TGTGCCAGCAGCAGGGGGCCCAACAGGGGGCGGAGGAACACTGAAGCTTTCTTT
NA,TRBJ2-2,once,TRBV2,CASSEALATGELFF,TGTGCCAGCAGTGAAGCATTGGCCACCGGGGAGCTGTTTTTT
NA,TRBJ2-6,NA,TRBV27,CASSPLLGKSGANVLTF,TGTGCCAGCAGTCCCCTCCTGGGGAAGTCTGGGGCCAACGTCCTGACTTTC
TRBD2,TRBJ2-7,NA,TRBV6-5,CASRSSGREEAKQYF,TGTGCCAGCAGATCTAGCGGGAGAGAGGAGGCGAAGCAGTACTTC
NA,TRBJ2-5,NA,TRBV5-4,CASSSNIPMGTQYF,TGTGCCAGCAGCTCAAATATCCCAATGGGGACCCAGTACTTC
TRBD2,TRBJ2-7,once,TRBV28,CASSTIAGGPMRQYF,TGTGCCAGCAGCACAATAGCGGGAGGGCCCATGAGGCAGTACTTC
NA,TRBJ2-5,NA,TRBV27,CASSLAETQYF,TGTGCCAGCAGTTTAGCAGAGACCCAGTACTTC
NA,TRBJ2-3,once,TRBV7-9,CASSLGGRSQGNF,TGTGCCAGCAGCTTAGGGGGTCGAAGTCAGGGGAATTTT
TRBD1,TRBJ1-5,once,TRBV7-2,CASSLQGAIGQPQHF,TGTGCCAGCAGCTTACAGGGGGCGATCGGTCAGCCCCAGCATTTT
TRBD2,TRBJ2-2,NA,TRBV5-5,CASSPPGGSPTGELFF,TGTGCCAGCAGCCCCCCCGGGGGGAGCCCCACCGGGGAGCTGTTTTTT
TRBD2,TRBJ2-2,NA,TRBV5-1,CASSKTSRRSGELFF,TGCGCCAGCAGCAAGACTAGCCGGCGAAGCGGGGAGCTGTTTTTT
NA,TRBJ1-3,NA,TRBV14,CASSQKVHSGNTIYF,TGTGCCAGCAGCCAAAAGGTCCACTCTGGAAACACCATATATTTT
TRBD1,TRBJ2-5,NA,TRBV19,CASSGPTGNQETQYF,TGTGCCAGTAGTGGCCCGACAGGGAACCAAGAGACCCAGTACTTC
NA,TRBJ1-4,NA,TRBV27,CASSQRMFNEKLFF,TGTGCCAGCAGCCAACGGATGTTTAATGAAAAACTGTTTTTT
NA,TRBJ1-5,NA,TRBV6-6,CASSYSESQPQHF,TGTGCCAGCAGTTACTCAGAATCTCAGCCCCAGCATTTT